This record concerns one T cell receptor beta chain sequence. Its antigen remains unknown. Template material for amplifying TCR beta CDR3 regions consisted of RNA transcripts. TCR CDR3 regions were first amplified by RT-PCR with HTBI primers. Via MiXCR, TCRdb re-called the multiplex PCR reads, giving one row per CDR3 protein. This sample has about 520,000 distinct CDR3 sequences, with approximately 25% found just once. The CDR3 sequence is 12 residues long. Germline CDR1 MNHEY, CDR2 SVGEGT. J was trimmed by 7 bases and V by 7 bases; bases with no gene match: 5. The sample originates from a study of T cells in Graves' hyperthyroidism and ophthalmopathy. Overall study results and limits: A model of 13 V-J features distinguished ophthalmopathy from stable hyperthyroidism. Within blood appeared most thyroid clonotypes that had expanded above 0.001. Ophthalmopathy was model-predicted a median roughly 6.2 months pre-onset.

The material sequenced was blood. This TCR was recovered from a woman under 40 with Graves' ophthalmopathy. V usage is TRBV6-2 or TRBV6-3 and J usage is TRBJ2-7; 9 bases align to TRBD2. The CDR3 spells CASTRLAGEQYF. In nucleotides, the CDR3 is TGTGCCAGCACGAGGCTAGCGGGGGAGCAGTACTTC.